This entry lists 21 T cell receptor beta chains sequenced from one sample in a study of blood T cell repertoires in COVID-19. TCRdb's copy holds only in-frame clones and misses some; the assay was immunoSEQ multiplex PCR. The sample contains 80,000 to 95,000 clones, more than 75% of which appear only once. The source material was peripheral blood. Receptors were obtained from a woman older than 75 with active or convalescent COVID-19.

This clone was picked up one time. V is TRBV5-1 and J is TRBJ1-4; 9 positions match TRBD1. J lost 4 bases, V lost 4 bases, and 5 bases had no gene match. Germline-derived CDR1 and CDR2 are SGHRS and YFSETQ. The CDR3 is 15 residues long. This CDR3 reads CASSTSTGGNEKLFF. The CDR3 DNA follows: TGCGCCAGCAGCACCTCGACAGGGGGTAATGAAAAACTGTTTTTT.

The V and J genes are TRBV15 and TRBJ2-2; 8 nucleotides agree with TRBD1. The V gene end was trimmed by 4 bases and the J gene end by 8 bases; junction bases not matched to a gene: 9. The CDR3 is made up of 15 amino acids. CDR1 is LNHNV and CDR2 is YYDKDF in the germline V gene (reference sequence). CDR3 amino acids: CATSKVGTGRGELFF. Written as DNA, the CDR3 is TGTGCCACCAGCAAGGTGGGGACAGGCCGTGGGGAGCTGTTTTTT. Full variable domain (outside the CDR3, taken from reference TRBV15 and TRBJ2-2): DAMVIQNPRYQVTQFGKPVTLSCSQTLNHNVMYWYQQKSSQAPKLLFHYYDKDFNNEADTPDNFQSRRPNTSFCFLDIRSPGLGDTAMYLCATSKVGTGRGELFFGEGSRLTVL.

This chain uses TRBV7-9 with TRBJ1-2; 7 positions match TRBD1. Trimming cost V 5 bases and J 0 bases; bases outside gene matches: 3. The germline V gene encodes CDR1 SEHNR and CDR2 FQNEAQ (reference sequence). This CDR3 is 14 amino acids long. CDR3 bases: TGTGCCAGCAGCGAAACAGGGGCTAACTATGGCTACACCTTC. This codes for CASSETGANYGYTF.

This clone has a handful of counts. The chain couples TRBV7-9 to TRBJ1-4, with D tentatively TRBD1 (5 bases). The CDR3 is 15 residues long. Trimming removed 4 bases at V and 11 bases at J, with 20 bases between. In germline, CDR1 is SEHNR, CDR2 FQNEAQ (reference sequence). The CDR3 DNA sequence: TGTGCCAGCAGCTCCCGGAGGGACCCTGAGGGGAAACTGTTTTTT. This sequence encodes CASSSRRDPEGKLFF.

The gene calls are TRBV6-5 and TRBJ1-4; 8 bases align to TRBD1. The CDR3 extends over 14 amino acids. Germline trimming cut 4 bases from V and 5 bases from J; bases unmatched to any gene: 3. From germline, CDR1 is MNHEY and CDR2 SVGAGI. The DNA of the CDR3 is TGTGCCAGCAGTTGGACAGGGAAAAATGAAAAACTGTTTTTT. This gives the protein CASSWTGKNEKLFF.

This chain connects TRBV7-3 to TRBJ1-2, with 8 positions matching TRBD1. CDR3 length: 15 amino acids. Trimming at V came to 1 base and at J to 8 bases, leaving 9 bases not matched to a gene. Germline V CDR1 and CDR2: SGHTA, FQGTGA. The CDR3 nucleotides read TGTGCCAGCAGCTTAAACCCTCAGGGGGCGCAGGGCTACACCTTC. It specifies CASSLNPQGAQGYTF. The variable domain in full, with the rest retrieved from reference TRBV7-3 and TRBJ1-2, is GAGVSQTPSNKVTEKGKYVELRCDPISGHTALYWYRQSLGQGPEFLIYFQGTGAADDSGLPNDRFFAVRPEGSVSTLKIQRTERGDSAVYLCASSLNPQGAQGYTFGSGTRLTVV.

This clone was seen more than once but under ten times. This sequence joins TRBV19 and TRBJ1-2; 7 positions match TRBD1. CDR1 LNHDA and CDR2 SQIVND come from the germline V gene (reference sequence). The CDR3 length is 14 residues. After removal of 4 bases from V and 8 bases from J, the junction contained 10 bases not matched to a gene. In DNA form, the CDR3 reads TGTGCCAGTAGTAAGGGGGCCTCCTACTCCGGCTACACCTTC. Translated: CASSKGASYSGYTF.

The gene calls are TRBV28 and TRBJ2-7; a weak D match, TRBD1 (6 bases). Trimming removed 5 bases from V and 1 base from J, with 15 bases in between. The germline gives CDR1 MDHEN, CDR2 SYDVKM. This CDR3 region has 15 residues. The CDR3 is CASSVARDTSYEQYF. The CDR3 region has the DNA TGTGCCAGCAGTGTTGCCCGGGACACATCCTACGAGCAGTACTTC.

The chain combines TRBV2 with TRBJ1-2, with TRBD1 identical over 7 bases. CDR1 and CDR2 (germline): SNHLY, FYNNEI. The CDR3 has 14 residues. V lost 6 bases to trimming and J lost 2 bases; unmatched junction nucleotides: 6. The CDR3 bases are TGTGCCAGCAGGGTAGAGGGGGCGAACTATGGCTACACCTTC. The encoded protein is CASRVEGANYGYTF.

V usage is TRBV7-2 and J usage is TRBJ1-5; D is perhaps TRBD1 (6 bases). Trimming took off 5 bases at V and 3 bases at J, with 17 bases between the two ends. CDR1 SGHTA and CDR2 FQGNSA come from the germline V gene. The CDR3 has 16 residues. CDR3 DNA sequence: TGTGCCAGCAGCCCAGAGGGGGGGGTGACCAATCAGCCCCAGCATTTT. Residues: CASSPEGGVTNQPQHF.

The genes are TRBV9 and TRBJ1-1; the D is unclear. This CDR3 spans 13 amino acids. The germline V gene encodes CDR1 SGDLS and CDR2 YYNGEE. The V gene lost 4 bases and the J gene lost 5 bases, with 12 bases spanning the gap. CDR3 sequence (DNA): TGTGCCAGCAGCCCTAGCTATCCGACTGAAGCTTTCTTT. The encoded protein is CASSPSYPTEAFF.

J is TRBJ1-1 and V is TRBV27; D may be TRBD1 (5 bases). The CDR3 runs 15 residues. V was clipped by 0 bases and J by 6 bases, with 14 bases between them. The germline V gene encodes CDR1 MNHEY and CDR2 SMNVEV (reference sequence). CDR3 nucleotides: TGTGCCAGCAGTTTATCGGGGGGGAGGTCCGCTGAAGCTTTCTTT. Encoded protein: CASSLSGGRSAEAFF.

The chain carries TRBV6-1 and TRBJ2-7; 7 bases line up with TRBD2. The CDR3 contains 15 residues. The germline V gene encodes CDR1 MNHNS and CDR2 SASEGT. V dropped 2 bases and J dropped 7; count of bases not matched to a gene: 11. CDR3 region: CASSERASGFAEQYF. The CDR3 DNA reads TGTGCCAGCAGTGAAAGGGCTAGCGGCTTTGCAGAGCAGTACTTC.

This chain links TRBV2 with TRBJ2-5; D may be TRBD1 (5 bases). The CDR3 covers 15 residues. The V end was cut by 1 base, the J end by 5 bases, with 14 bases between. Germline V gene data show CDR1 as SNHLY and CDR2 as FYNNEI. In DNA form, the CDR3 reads TGTGCCAGCAGTGAAGTTGGTAGGGGATCTGAGACCCAGTACTTC. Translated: CASSEVGRGSETQYF.

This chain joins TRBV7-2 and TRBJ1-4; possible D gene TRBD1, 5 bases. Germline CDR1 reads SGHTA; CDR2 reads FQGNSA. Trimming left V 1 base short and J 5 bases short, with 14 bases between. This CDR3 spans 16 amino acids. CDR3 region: CASSLVGLYQNEKLFF. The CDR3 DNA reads TGTGCCAGCAGCTTAGTGGGGCTGTATCAAAATGAAAAACTGTTTTTT.

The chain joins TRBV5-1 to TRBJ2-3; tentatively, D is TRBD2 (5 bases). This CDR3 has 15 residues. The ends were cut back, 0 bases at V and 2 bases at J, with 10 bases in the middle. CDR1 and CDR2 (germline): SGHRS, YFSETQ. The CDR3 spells CASSLALADTDTQYF. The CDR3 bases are TGCGCCAGCAGCTTGGCTCTAGCAGACACAGATACGCAGTATTTT.

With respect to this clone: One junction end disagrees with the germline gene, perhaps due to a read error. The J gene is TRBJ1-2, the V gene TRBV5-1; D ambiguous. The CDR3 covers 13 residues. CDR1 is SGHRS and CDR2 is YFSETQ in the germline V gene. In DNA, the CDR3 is TGCGCCAGCAGCTTGCGGGTAAACTTTGGCTACACCTTC. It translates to CASSLRVNFGYTF.

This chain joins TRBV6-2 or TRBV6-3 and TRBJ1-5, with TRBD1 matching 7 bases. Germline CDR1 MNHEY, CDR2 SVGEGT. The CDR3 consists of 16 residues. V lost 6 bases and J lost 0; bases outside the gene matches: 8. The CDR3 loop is CASSKITGDSNQPQHF. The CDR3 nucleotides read TGTGCCAGCAGCAAGATAACAGGGGATAGCAATCAGCCCCAGCATTTT.

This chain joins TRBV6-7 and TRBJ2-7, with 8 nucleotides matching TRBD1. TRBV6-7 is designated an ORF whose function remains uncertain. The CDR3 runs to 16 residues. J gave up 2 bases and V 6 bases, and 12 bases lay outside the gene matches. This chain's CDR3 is CASSRPSDRATYEQYF. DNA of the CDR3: TGTGCCAGCAGCCGACCGTCGGACAGGGCAACCTACGAGCAGTACTTC.

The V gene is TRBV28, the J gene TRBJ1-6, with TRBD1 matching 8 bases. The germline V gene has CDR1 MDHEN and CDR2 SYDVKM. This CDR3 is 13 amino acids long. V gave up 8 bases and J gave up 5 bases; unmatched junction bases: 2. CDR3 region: CASSTGDNSPLHF. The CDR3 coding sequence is TGTGCCAGCTCGACAGGGGATAATTCACCCCTCCACTTT.

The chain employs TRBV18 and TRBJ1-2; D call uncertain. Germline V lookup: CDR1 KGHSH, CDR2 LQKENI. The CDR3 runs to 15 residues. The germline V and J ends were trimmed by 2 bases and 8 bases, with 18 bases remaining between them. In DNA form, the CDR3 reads TGTGCCAGCTCACCAGGGAGGACCCGGTCCTGGGGCTACACCTTC. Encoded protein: CASSPGRTRSWGYTF.